This entry lists 26 T cell receptor beta chains sequenced from one sample in a study of tumor-infiltrating lymphocytes in primary liver carcinoma. TCR beta cDNA was made from roughly 500 ng total RNA with a constant-region primer. Employing slightly modified ARM-PCR, three nested multiplex PCR rounds were run, and these gave rise to the TCR beta libraries. TRBV1-TRBV30 forward primers and a C-beta reverse primer were used in the first two PCR rounds, which each ran for approximately 11 cycles. MiXCR was run by TCRdb on the multiplex PCR reads, yielding one entry per CDR3 protein. The sample holds hundreds of thousands of distinct CDR3 sequences; roughly 60% are singletons and the top ten take about a sixth. It was unsorted whole blood that yielded blood RNA, and germline DNA was also extracted. The sequencing input was peripheral blood. These receptor sequences come from a woman aged 25 to 39 with primary liver carcinoma and hepatitis B virus infection.

Remarks on this clonotype: One end of the junction varies from germline; a read error may be responsible. This CDR3 reads CSVRQVAGELFF. CDR3 bases: TGCAGCGTCAGGCAGGTCGCCGGGGAGCTATTTTTT. The chain uses TRBV29-1 and TRBJ2-2; perhaps TRBD2 as D (5 bases). The germline gives CDR1 SQVTM, CDR2 ANQGSEA. The CDR3 runs 12 residues.

This clonotype was counted ten times or more. V is TRBV6-5 and J is TRBJ2-2, with 7 positions matching TRBD2. The germline V gene has CDR1 MNHEY and CDR2 SVGAGI. V lost 6 bases and J lost 0; bases outside the gene matches: 1. CDR3 length: 14 amino acids. CDR3 protein: CASRRGSNTGELFF. The DNA of the CDR3 is TGTGCCAGCAGGCGGGGGTCGAACACCGGGGAGCTGTTTTTT.

The chain uses TRBV5-1 and TRBJ2-7; a possible D gene is TRBD1 (6 bases). The V gene's germline CDR1 is SGHRS and CDR2 YFSETQ. The CDR3 runs 17 residues. V gave up 4 bases and J gave up 5 bases, with 25 bases separating them. Written as DNA, the CDR3 is TGCGCCAGCAGCCCTCCCTATCAGAGGGGGTATCTACACGAGCAGTACTTC. Protein sequence: CASSPPYQRGYLHEQYF.

Worth noting for this clonotype: A read error may explain this, as a much larger clone is one base away. The chain has TRBV6-5 and TRBJ2-5; perhaps TRBD1 as D (6 bases). Germline-derived CDR1 and CDR2 are MNHEY and SVGAGI. The CDR3 covers 14 residues. This CDR3 is CASSGQGPQETKYF. The CDR3 bases are TGTGCCAGCAGTGGTCAGGGGCCCCAAGAGACCAAGTACTTC.

Many counts were recorded for this clonotype. The chain is built from TRBV6-1 and TRBJ2-7; D remains unclear. Germline V gene lookup returns CDR1 MNHNS and CDR2 SASEGT. The V end lost 6 bases, the J end lost 5 bases, and 11 bases lay between the germline ends. The CDR3 spans 12 residues. Written as DNA, the CDR3 is TGTGCCAGCAGCGCCCGAAAGGACGAGCAGTACTTC. Its translation: CASSARKDEQYF.

Comment on this clonotype: This may be a read error, as it is one base from a much larger clone. The chain combines TRBV29-1 with TRBJ2-2, with D unclear. The CDR3 is 12 amino acids. V was cut by 1 base and J by 9 bases, with 9 bases left in between. CDR1 and CDR2 (germline): SQVTM, ANQGSEA. Here the CDR3 DNA reads TGCAGCGTTGAAGCGGGCGGCAGGGAGCTGTTTTTT. It specifies CSVEAGGRELFF.

This clonotype was seen ten or more times. The rearrangement joins TRBV29-1 to TRBJ1-1, with D unclear. Germline CDR1 and CDR2: SQVTM and ANQGSEA. V dropped 4 bases and J dropped 0 bases, with 12 bases sitting between them. The CDR3 is 14 residues long. CDR3 DNA sequence: TGCAGCGTTGCGGCACTACTTATGAACACTGAAGCTTTCTTT. Residues: CSVAALLMNTEAFF. The full variable domain, rest sourced from reference TRBV29-1 and TRBJ1-1, is SAVISQKPSRDICQRGTSLTIQCQVDSQVTMMFWYRQQPGQSLTLIATANQGSEATYESGFVIDKFPISRPNLTFSTLTVSNMSPEDSSIYLCSVAALLMNTEAFFGQGTRLTVV.

This clonotype was counted between two and nine times. One junction end does not reproduce the germline sequence, and a read error may be involved. The V and J genes are TRBV29-1 and TRBJ2-7; 7 positions agree with TRBD1. This CDR3 is 14 amino acids long. CDR1 and CDR2 from the germline V gene are SQVTM and ANQGSEA. The CDR3 DNA is TGCAGCGTCTTAGGGGGCCAGCAACCCTCCGAGCATTACTTC. Protein sequence: CSVLGGQQPSEHYF.

This clonotype occurred a few times. The chain couples TRBV28 to TRBJ2-1, with 9 bases lining up with TRBD2. Germline trimming cut 6 bases from V and 2 bases from J; bases unmatched to any gene: 8. The length of the CDR3 is 16 residues. In germline, CDR1 is MDHEN, CDR2 SYDVKM. The CDR3: CASRTLLAGAYNEQFF. The CDR3 bases are TGTGCCAGCAGAACCCTACTAGCGGGTGCCTACAATGAGCAGTTCTTC.

Only one count was recorded for this clonotype. It may be a read error: a sequence one base away is much more abundant. The chain links TRBV6-5 to TRBJ2-6, with TRBD1 as a possible D gene (5 bases). The germline V gene encodes CDR1 MNHEY and CDR2 SVGAGI. The CDR3 sequence is 13 residues long. The CDR3 loop reads CASRNPGANALTF. CDR3 DNA: TGTGCCAGCAGGAATCCTGGGGCCAACGCCCTGACTTTC.

This clonotype was detected a few times. The chain has TRBV6-5 and TRBJ1-2; TRBD1 might be the D (5 bases). The CDR3 covers 13 residues. Trimming shortened V by 6 bases and J by 4 bases, and 12 bases separated the two germline ends. Germline V lookup: CDR1 MNHEY, CDR2 SVGAGI. The CDR3 is CASRGQRGYGYTF. The CDR3 nucleotides read TGTGCCAGCAGGGGGCAACGGGGCTATGGCTACACCTTC.

A note on this clonotype: A much larger clone differs from this one at a single base, so this may be a read error. The chain has TRBV6-5 and TRBJ2-7, with D tentatively TRBD2 (6 bases). The CDR3 consists of 14 residues. Germline V gene sequence: CDR1 MNHEY, CDR2 SVGAGI. The CDR3 bases are TGTTCCAGCAGTTACTACGGGAGTATCCACGAGCAGTACTTC. Encoded protein: CSSSYYGSIHEQYF.

With respect to this clonotype: Sequence at one end of the junction differs from germline and may be a read error. The chain combines TRBV4-1 with TRBJ2-7; a weak D match, TRBD1 (6 bases). Germline-derived CDR1 and CDR2 are MGHRA and YSYEKL. The CDR3 runs to 13 residues. The CDR3 protein is CASRQGGHPEQYF. The CDR3 DNA reads TGCGCCAGCAGACAAGGGGGACACCCCGAGCAGTACTTC.

The chain carries TRBV10-1 and TRBJ2-1; D is perhaps TRBD1 (6 bases). Germline V gene sequence: CDR1 WNHNN, CDR2 SYGVQD (reference sequence). V was clipped by 5 bases and J by 7 bases, with 21 bases between them. This CDR3 has 16 residues. The CDR3 DNA follows: TGCGCCAGCAGTTCCCGACAGGCCTTTCGTTGGAATGAGCAGTTCTTC. Translated: CASSSRQAFRWNEQFF.

This chain connects TRBV30 to TRBJ2-5; 9 bases align to TRBD1. V gave up 4 bases and J gave up 4 bases; unmatched junction bases: 7. The germline CDR1 and CDR2 sequences are GTSNPN and SVGIG (reference sequence). This CDR3 comprises 14 residues. The CDR3 DNA reads TGTGCCTGGAAAATCGGGACAGGGACAGAGACCCAGTACTTC. The encoded protein is CAWKIGTGTETQYF.

The chain is built from TRBV21-1 and TRBJ1-1. TRBV21-1 is a documented pseudogene. There are 14 residues in the CDR3. CDR3: CASSKGGVGTEAFF. CDR3 in DNA: TGTGCCAGCAGCAAGGGAGGGGTGGGGACTGAAGCTTTCTTT.

The V gene is TRBV10-3, the J gene TRBJ1-2, with D maybe TRBD1 (6 bases). Trimming left V 1 base short and J 2 bases short, with 8 bases between. This CDR3 is 14 amino acids long. The germline gives CDR1 ENHRY, CDR2 SYGVKD. CDR3 amino acids: CAISEFTGNYGYTF. CDR3 DNA: TGTGCCATCAGTGAGTTTACAGGGAACTATGGCTACACCTTC.

Remarks on this clonotype: A clone one base away is much larger, so this may be a read error. The J gene is TRBJ2-1, the V gene TRBV12-3 or TRBV12-4; D ambiguous. The CDR3 extends over 13 amino acids. Trimming pared 5 bases from V and 10 bases from J, leaving 15 bases between. Here the CDR3 reads CASSLSRVGEQFF. The CDR3 DNA follows: TGTGCCAGCAGTCTTTCTCGTGTGGGGGAGCAGTTCTTC.

Ten or more counts support this clonotype. This may arise from a read error, as a much more abundant clone is one base away. This chain uses TRBV11-2 with TRBJ1-5; TRBD1 matches at 7 bases. The junction had 0 bases not matched to a gene; V was cut back by 1 base and J by 6 bases. Germline loops: CDR1 SGHAT, CDR2 FQNNGV. The CDR3 is 13 amino acids. CDR3 in amino acids: CASSLGDSQPQHF. The CDR3, as DNA: TGTGCCAGCAGCTTAGGGGACAGTCAGCCCCAGCATTTT.

About this clonotype itself: This may stem from a read error, because a much larger clone lies one nucleotide away. The chain carries TRBV12-5 and TRBJ2-2; the match to TRBD1 covers 7 bases. The CDR3 sequence is 15 residues long. Germline lookup yields CDR1 LGHNT and CDR2 FRNRAP. As DNA, the CDR3 is TGTGCTAGTGGTTTGCTACAGGGGAACAACGGGGAGCTGTTTTTT. Translation: CASGLLQGNNGELFF.

The chain recombines TRBV10-2 with TRBJ1-6; D remains ambiguous. Germline loops: CDR1 WSHSY, CDR2 SAAADI. The V and J ends lost 7 bases and 10 bases respectively, with 20 bases between them. CDR3 length: 15 residues. The DNA for the CDR3 is TGCGCCAGCAACGCAAAACCGGAGGGTGAGTCACCCCTCCACTTT. It codes for CASNAKPEGESPLHF.

Ten or more counts support this clonotype. The V and J genes are TRBV11-2 and TRBJ2-7, with 7 bases that match TRBD1. Unmatched junction bases numbered 7, after V lost 1 base and J lost 7 bases. CDR3 length: 14 amino acids. Germline CDR1 SGHAT, CDR2 FQNNGV. This CDR3 is CASSLGDRAGEQYF. CDR3 in DNA: TGTGCCAGCAGCTTAGGCGACAGGGCTGGAGAGCAGTACTTC.

This clonotype was counted ten times or more. The chain has TRBV6-2 or TRBV6-3 and TRBJ2-1, with TRBD2 identical over 9 bases. The CDR3 covers 13 residues. Germline CDR1 MNHEY, CDR2 SVGEGT. J lost 6 bases, V lost 6 bases, and 3 bases had no gene match. The CDR3 DNA is TGTGCCAGCAGGCTAGCGGGGCTCAATGAGCAGTTCTTC. This gives the protein CASRLAGLNEQFF.

This clonotype was picked up many times. V gene TRBV5-6 combines with J gene TRBJ2-1; D is possibly TRBD2 (5 bases). The germline gives CDR1 SGHDT, CDR2 YYEEEE. The CDR3 length is 16 residues. Between the trimmed V and J ends, which lost 5 bases and 3 bases, there was a span of 18 bases. CDR3 sequence reads: CASRNFGEPYYNEQFF. CDR3 sequence (DNA): TGTGCCAGCAGAAACTTCGGGGAGCCGTACTACAATGAGCAGTTCTTC.

This clonotype showed up many times. The chain has TRBV6-5 and TRBJ1-1; 8 nucleotides agree with TRBD1. The length of the CDR3 is 15 residues. Germline lookup yields CDR1 MNHEY and CDR2 SVGAGI. V lost 5 bases and J lost 0; bases outside the gene matches: 5. The CDR3 here is CASSKPQGVNTEAFF. CDR3 in DNA: TGTGCCAGCAGTAAACCACAGGGGGTGAACACTGAAGCTTTCTTT.

This clonotype was seen only once. This clone may be a read error of a much larger clone one base away. The gene calls are TRBV7-9 and TRBJ2-1, with TRBD2 matching over 15 bases. The CDR3 runs to 19 residues. Germline V gene sequence: CDR1 SEHNR, CDR2 FQNEAQ (reference sequence). Trimming took 8 bases from V and 7 from J; bases not matched to a gene: 18. In DNA form, the CDR3 reads TGTGCCAGCGGCCCAGAACTAGGGGGACTAGCGGGAGGAACAAATGAGCAGTTCTTC. Translated: CASGPELGGLAGGTNEQFF. Full variable domain (missing parts from reference TRBV7-9 and TRBJ2-1): DTGVSQNPRHKITKRGQNVTFRCDPISEHNRLYWYRQTLGQGPEFLTYFQNEAQLEKSRLLSDRFSAERPKGSFSTLEIQRTEQGDSAMYLCASGPELGGLAGGTNEQFFGPGTRLTVL.